What follows is one T cell receptor (beta chain) and its context. Its specificity is unknown. Every sample gave at least 5.5 micrograms of total RNA when it was extracted. Primed by a sample-barcoded 5' primer and a J-beta primer mix, a second PCR proceeded for about 6 to 11 cycles. All samples yielded 3 million or more CDR3-containing paired-end reads. MiXCR, applied by TCRdb to the 5' RACE reads, yields one record per CDR3 protein. The sample carries 750,000 to 950,000 distinct CDR3 sequences, 50% to 65% recorded once. The source of the sample is a study of blood T cells in healthy people across ages. Study findings and constraints: TCR beta diversity correlated strongly with naive T cell percentage.

This clonotype was obtained from a man older than 75 in good health. The sample taken for sequencing was blood.

In nucleotides, the CDR3 is TGTGCCAGCAGTTACAACCTACAGGGGCGGAAACAGTATGGCTACACCTTC. The encoded protein is CASSYNLQGRKQYGYTF. V and J are TRBV6-6 and TRBJ1-2, with 7 nucleotides matching TRBD1. This CDR3 comprises 17 residues. Germline CDR1 and CDR2: MNHNY and SVGAGI (reference sequence). Losses at the gene ends were 2 bases for V and 5 bases for J; bases not matched to a gene: 14.